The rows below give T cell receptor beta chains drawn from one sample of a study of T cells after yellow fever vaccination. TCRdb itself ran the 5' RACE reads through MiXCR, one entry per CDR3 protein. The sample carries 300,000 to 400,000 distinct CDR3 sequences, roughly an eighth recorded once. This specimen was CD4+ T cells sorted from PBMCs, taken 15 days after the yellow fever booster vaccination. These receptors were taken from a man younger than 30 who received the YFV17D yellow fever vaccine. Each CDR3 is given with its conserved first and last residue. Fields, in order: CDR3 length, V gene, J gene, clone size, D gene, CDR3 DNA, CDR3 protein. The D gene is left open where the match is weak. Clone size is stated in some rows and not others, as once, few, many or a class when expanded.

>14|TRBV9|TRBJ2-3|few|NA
TGTGCCAGCAGCGCCCGACTGTTCACAGATACGCAGTATTTT
CASSARLFTDTQYF
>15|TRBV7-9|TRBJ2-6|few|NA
TGTGCCAGCAGCTTCTATCTCTCTGGGGCCAACGTCCTGACTTTC
CASSFYLSGANVLTF
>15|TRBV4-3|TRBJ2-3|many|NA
TGCGCCAGCAGCCAAGGCGCTAGCGGCACAGATACGCAGTATTTT
CASSQGASGTDTQYF
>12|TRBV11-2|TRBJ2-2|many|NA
TGTGCCAGCAGAATACGGGCGGGGGAGCTGTTTTTT
CASRIRAGELFF
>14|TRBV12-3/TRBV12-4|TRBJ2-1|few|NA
TGTGCCAGCAGGGAGGACGGGACTCACGATGAGCAGTTCTTC
CASREDGTHDEQFF
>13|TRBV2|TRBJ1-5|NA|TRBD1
TGTGCCAGCAGTCAGGGGGTTGGTCAGCCCCAGCATTTT
CASSQGVGQPQHF
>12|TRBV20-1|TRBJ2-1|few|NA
TGCAGTGCTAGAGACGGCCACAATGAGCAGTTCTTC
CSARDGHNEQFF
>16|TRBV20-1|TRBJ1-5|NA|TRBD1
TGCAGTGCTAGAATCCGAGGCAGGGGGCGCGATCAGCCCCAGCATTTT
CSARIRGRGRDQPQHF
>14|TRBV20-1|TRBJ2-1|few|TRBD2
TGCAGTGCCTTCCGGACTAGCGGGGCTTATGAGCAGTTCTTC
CSAFRTSGAYEQFF
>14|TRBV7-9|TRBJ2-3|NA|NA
TGTGCCAGCAGCCCCGGGACATTTTTAGATACGCAGTATTTT
CASSPGTFLDTQYF
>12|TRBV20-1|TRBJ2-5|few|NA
TGCAGTGCGGGAAATCCACAAGAGACCCAGTACTTC
CSAGNPQETQYF
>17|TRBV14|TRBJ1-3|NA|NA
TGTGCCAGCAGACAAGGCCCCGGGGATCCTACGCGGAACACCATATATTTT
CASRQGPGDPTRNTIYF
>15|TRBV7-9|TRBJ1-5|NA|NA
TGTGCCAGCAGCCCCTCCCGGGACAGCAATCAGCCCCAGCATTTT
CASSPSRDSNQPQHF
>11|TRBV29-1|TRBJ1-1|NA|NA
TGCAGCGTTGAAACTGGTCCTGAAGCTTTCTTT
CSVETGPEAFF
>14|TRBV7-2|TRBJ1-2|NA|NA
TGTGCCAGCAGCTTACGGGACACCTACTATGGCTACACCTTC
CASSLRDTYYGYTF
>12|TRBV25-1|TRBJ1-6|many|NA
TGTGCCAGCAGTGAAGCGAGTTCACCCCTCCACTTT
CASSEASSPLHF
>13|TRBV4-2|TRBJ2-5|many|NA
TGTGCCAGCAGCCAAGGGATCCAAGAGACCCAGTACTTC
CASSQGIQETQYF
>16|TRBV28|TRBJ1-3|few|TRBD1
TGTGCCAGCAGTTCAACGGGACAGGGCGACGGAAACACCATATATTTT
CASSSTGQGDGNTIYF
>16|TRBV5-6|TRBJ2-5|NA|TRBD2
TGTGCCAGCAGCGCGCGACCGGGACTAGCACAAGAGACCCAGTACTTC
CASSARPGLAQETQYF
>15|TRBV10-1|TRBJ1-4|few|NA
TGCGCCAGCAGTGAGTCTGGTCAGGGGTCTGAAAAACTGTTTTTT
CASSESGQGSEKLFF